This note documents a single T cell receptor (beta chain) sequence. This specimen belongs to a study of blood T cells in healthy people across ages. Through a sample-barcoded 5' primer and a J-beta primer mix, a second PCR was run for 7 to 11 cycles. TCRdb re-analysed the 5' RACE reads in MiXCR, keeping a single row per CDR3 protein. The repertoire includes around 900,000 distinct CDR3 sequences, just over 50% of them detected once, and about a fifth sits in the top ten. Germline-derived CDR1 and CDR2 are SGDLS and YYNGEE. Trimming at V came to 4 bases and at J to 5 bases, leaving 6 bases not matched to a gene. The CDR3 has 15 residues.

This chain links TRBV9 with TRBJ2-3; 11 bases are a match to TRBD2. The TCR originated in a woman aged 55-70 years in good health. Sequenced: blood. For the CDR3, the DNA is TGTGCCAGCAGCAGAACTAGCGGGAGAGGAGATACGCAGTATTTT. It yields the protein CASSRTSGRGDTQYF.